This T cell receptor (beta chain) stems from a study of T-cell reconstitution after alpha-beta-depleted transplantation in children (dated by TCRdb to about 2016). Regarding the complete study: The study quantitatively tracked T-cell immune reconstitution after TCRalphabeta/CD19-depleted allogeneic hematopoietic cell transplantation in children using TCR repertoire profiling.

Library generation was performed with PCR. TCRdb lists the instrument as Illumina HiSeq 2500. Molecular barcoding was employed in the preparation of TCR libraries, with unique molecular identifiers being used to normalize TCRbeta repertoire quantification. TCRdb trimmed the raw reads at Q25, called clones with MiXCR and kept productive beta chains. Each entry merges the rows of one CDR3 protein and shows their most common DNA and genes. The sample table lists 100,000 or so distinct CDR3 sequences, about 6.8% of them with a count of one. The ten largest clones capture around 15% of the sample. This clonotype showed up many times. Its specific antigen is unknown. One end of the junction does not line up with germline, which may come from a read error. The sample's treatment or condition label, decoded: allogeneic hematopoietic cell transplantation with graft depleted of TCRalphabeta T cells and CD19 B cells. TCRalphabeta/CD19-depleted allogeneic hematopoietic cell grafts were given to the transplant recipients, all of whom were children.

The study at large found these results: About two months after transplant, the apparently early recovery of alphabetaT-cell counts reportedly depended on just several hundred clones that had expanded rapidly and came from non-depleted graft cells. Hyperexpanded clone frequencies declined over subsequent months; after one year, T-cell counts and TCRbeta diversity were mostly attributed to newly produced T cells. In some patients, the high TCRbeta diversity seen at day 60 was put down to recipient T cells and intrathymic progenitors that had survived conditioning.

The clonotype was recovered from a boy aged 2 to 10 with acute lymphoblastic leukemia, due to receive a stem cell transplant. Sequences were derived from PBMCs, sampled before TCRalphabeta/CD19-depleted stem cell transplant.

CDR3 loop: CASREVGGRKTQYF. The DNA sequence follows: TGTGCCAGCAGGGAAGTAGGGGGGCGGAAGACCCAGTACTTC. The chain joins TRBV2 to TRBJ2-5; the D call is tentative, TRBD1 or TRBD2, as each matches 6 bases. The CDR3 contains 14 residues, cysteine and phenylalanine counted. Left in the record is the CDR3 DNA by itself, 42 bases read in frame from the first base. According to the germline V gene, CDR1 reads SNHLY and CDR2 reads FYNNEI.